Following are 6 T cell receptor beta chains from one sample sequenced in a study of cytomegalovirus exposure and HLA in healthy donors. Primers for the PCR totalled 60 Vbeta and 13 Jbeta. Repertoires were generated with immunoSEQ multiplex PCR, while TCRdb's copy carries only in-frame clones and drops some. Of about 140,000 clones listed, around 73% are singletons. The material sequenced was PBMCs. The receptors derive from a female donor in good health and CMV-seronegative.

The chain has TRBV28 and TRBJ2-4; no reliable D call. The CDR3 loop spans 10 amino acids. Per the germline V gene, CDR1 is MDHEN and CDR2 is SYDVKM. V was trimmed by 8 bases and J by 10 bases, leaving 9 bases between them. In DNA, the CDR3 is TGTGCCAGCGGAGACCCTATTCAGTACTTC. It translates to CASGDPIQYF.

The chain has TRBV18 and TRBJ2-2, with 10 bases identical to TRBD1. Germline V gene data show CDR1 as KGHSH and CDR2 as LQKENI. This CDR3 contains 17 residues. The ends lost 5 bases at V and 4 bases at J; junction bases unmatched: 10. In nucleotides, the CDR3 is TGTGCCAGCTCAGCACTTCCGGGACAGGGGCTCACCGGGGAGCTGTTTTTT. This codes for CASSALPGQGLTGELFF.

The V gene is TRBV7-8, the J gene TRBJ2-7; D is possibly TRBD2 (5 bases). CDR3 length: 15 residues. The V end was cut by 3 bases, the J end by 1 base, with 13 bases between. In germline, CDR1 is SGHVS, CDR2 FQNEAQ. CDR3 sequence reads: CASSLASGASYEQYF. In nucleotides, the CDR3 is TGTGCCAGCAGCTTGGCCAGCGGAGCTTCCTACGAGCAGTACTTC. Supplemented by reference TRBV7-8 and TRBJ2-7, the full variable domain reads GAGVSQSPRYKVAKRGQDVALRCDPISGHVSLFWYQQALGQGPEFLTYFQNEAQLDKSGLPSDRFFAERPEGSVSTLKIQRTQQEDSAVYLCASSLASGASYEQYFGPGTRLTVT.

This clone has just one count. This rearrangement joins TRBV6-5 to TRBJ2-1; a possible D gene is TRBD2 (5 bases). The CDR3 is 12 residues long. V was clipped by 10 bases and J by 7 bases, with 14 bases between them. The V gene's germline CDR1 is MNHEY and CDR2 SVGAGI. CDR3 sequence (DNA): TGTGCCACAACGCAGCCGGGGAATGAGCAGTTCTTC. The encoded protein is CATTQPGNEQFF.

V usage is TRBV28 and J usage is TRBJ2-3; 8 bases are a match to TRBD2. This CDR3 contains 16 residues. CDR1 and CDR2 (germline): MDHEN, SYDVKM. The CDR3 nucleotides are TGTGCGGTGGTGGGAGCGGGAGCGGGTGGCACAGATACGCAGTATTTT. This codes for CAVVGAGAGGTDTQYF.

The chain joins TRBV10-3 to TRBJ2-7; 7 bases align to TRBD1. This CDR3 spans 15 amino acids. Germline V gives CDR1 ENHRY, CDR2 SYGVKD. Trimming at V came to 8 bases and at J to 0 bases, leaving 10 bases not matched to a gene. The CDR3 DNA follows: TGTGCCATCCTAAGCTCCGGGACAGACTCCTACGAGCAGTACTTC. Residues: CAILSSGTDSYEQYF.